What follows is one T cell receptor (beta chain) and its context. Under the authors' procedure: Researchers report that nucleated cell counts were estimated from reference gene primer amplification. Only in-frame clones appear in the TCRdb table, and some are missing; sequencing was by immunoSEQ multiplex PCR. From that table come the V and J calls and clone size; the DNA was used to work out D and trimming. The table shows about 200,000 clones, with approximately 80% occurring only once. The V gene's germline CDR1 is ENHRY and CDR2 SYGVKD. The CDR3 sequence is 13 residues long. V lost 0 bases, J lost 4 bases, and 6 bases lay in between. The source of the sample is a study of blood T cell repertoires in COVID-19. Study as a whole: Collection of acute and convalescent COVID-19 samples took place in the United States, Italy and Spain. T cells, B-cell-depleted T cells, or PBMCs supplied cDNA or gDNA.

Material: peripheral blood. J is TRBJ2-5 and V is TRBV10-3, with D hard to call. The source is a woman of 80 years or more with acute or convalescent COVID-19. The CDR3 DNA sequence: TGTGCCATCAGTGAGTCGACATTAGAGACCCAGTACTTC. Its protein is CAISESTLETQYF.